What follows are 19 T cell receptor beta chains derived from one specimen sequenced in a study of CD8 T cells in Susac syndrome (dated by TCRdb to about 2019). The library relied on the immunoSEQ multiplex PCR assay. RNA was extracted using the RNeasy kit, and roughly 0.45 to 1 microgram was reverse transcribed with random hexamers. The raw public data were reprocessed by TCRdb itself: fastp quality trimming at Q25, MiXCR clonotype calling, in-frame beta chains only. Under each unique CDR3 protein, matching rows form one entry showing the most common genes and DNA. A total of approximately 200,000 distinct CDR3 sequences appear in this sample, more than 85% of them only once. The ten largest clones capture about 0.08% of the sample. The specimen was CD4+ T cells from PBMCs. The receptors stem from a human donor with multiple sclerosis.

The V call is TRBV5-4, the J call TRBJ1-1; 7 bases agree with TRBD1. After removal of 4 bases from V and 2 bases from J, the junction contained 5 bases not matched to a gene. Germline values: CDR1 SGHNT, CDR2 YYREEE (reference sequence). This CDR3 is 14 amino acids long. Written as DNA, the CDR3 is TGTGCCAGCAGCCCCTGGGACAGCAACACTGAAGCTTTCTTT. Translating gives CASSPWDSNTEAFF.

CDR3 residues: CAISRVQETQYF. CDR3 bases: TGTGCCATCAGCCGGGTCCAAGAGACCCAGTACTTC. The chain recombines TRBV10-3 with TRBJ2-5, with unresolved D. CDR1 and CDR2 (germline): ENHRY, SYGVKD. There are 12 residues in the CDR3. Deletions cut 6 bases from V and 1 base from J, with 6 bases between.

The V call is TRBV29-1, the J call TRBJ2-7; no definite D call. Germline CDR1 and CDR2: SQVTM and ANQGSEA. CDR3 length equals 14 residues. Between the trimmed V and J ends, which lost 6 bases and 6 bases, there was a span of 21 bases. The CDR3 reads CSVRTQTILGEQYV. DNA of the CDR3: TGCAGCGTGAGAACGCAGACCATTCTCGGCGAGCAGTACGTC.

Points on this clonotype: Because the CDR3's place on the DNA is in doubt, the DNA is left out and the CDR3 is given as listed by TCRdb. The chain has TRBV29-1 and TRBJ2-3; TRBD1, the table's D call, was not compared with the DNA. The length of the CDR3 is 11 amino acids, counting both ends. Germline V gene lookup returns CDR1 SQVTM and CDR2 ANQGSEA. The CDR3 region is CSVSGPDTQYF.

V is TRBV12-3 or TRBV12-4 and J is TRBJ2-3, with D maybe TRBD1 (7 bases). V lost 7 bases and J 1 base, leaving 12 bases between the germline ends. The CDR3 runs to 14 residues. CDR3 DNA sequence: TGTGCCAGCAACGCAGGGGGGCGCACAGATACGCAGTATTTT. Translated, it gives CASNAGGRTDTQYF.

The CDR3 DNA is TGTGCCAGCAGCTTAGGGGTCGGCGGCAATGAGCAGTTCTTC. Translation gives CASSLGVGGNEQFF. V gene TRBV7-9 combines with J gene TRBJ2-1; D not resolved. The CDR3 is 14 residues long. V gave up 1 base and J gave up 6 bases, with 10 bases separating them. Looked up from germline, CDR1 is SEHNR and CDR2 is FQNEAQ (reference sequence).

The rearrangement joins TRBV11-2 to TRBJ2-1, with 13 bases matching TRBD2. The CDR3 is 18 amino acids. Germline CDR1 is SGHAT and CDR2 is FQNNGV. J lost 10 bases, V lost 5 bases, and 17 bases had no gene match. The CDR3 coding sequence is TGTGCCAGCAGCCTTAGATACCCCGGACTAGCGGGGGAACGGGAGCAGTTCTTC. It specifies CASSLRYPGLAGEREQFF.

The chain joins TRBV7-9 to TRBJ2-1, with D possibly being TRBD2 (6 bases). V gave up 5 bases and J gave up 1 base, with 18 bases separating them. From germline, CDR1 is SEHNR and CDR2 FQNEAQ (reference sequence). The length of the CDR3 is 17 residues. CDR3 in DNA: TGTGCCAGCAGCCCCGCAAGCGGGCCCGATTCCTACAATGAGCAGTTCTTC. Translating it yields CASSPASGPDSYNEQFF.

The gene calls are TRBV20-1 and TRBJ2-3; D is ambiguous. V gave up 0 bases and J gave up 0 bases, with 16 bases separating them. CDR1 DFQATT and CDR2 SNEGSKA come from the germline V gene (reference sequence). CDR3 length: 17 amino acids. The CDR3 DNA is TGCAGTGCTAGAGACCCACTGGGCCTTTTAAGCACAGATACGCAGTATTTT. As protein: CSARDPLGLLSTDTQYF.

V usage is TRBV2 and J usage is TRBJ2-6; D is perhaps TRBD1 or TRBD2 (5 bases each). Deletions cut 8 bases from V and 2 bases from J, with 13 bases between. The CDR3 has 15 amino acids. Germline loops: CDR1 SNHLY, CDR2 FYNNEI. The CDR3 reads CASGPGTAGANVLTF. The CDR3 coding sequence is TGTGCCAGCGGGCCAGGGACGGCTGGGGCCAACGTCCTGACTTTC.

The CDR3 bases are TGCAGTGCTAGAGGGGACACCCGCTCCTACGAGCAGTACTTC. It encodes CSARGDTRSYEQYF. The chain recombines TRBV20-1 with TRBJ2-7, with D tentatively TRBD1 (6 bases). Germline CDR1 is DFQATT and CDR2 is SNEGSKA (reference sequence). With 1 base removed from V and 0 bases from J, the gap between germline ends came to 10 bases. The CDR3 runs 14 residues.

The chain is built from TRBV20-1 and TRBJ1-2; 10 bases are a match to TRBD1. Trimming cost V 3 bases and J 9 bases; bases outside gene matches: 4. This CDR3 contains 12 residues. Germline V lookup: CDR1 DFQATT, CDR2 SNEGSKA (reference sequence). CDR3 sequence: CSARGTGERYTF. CDR3 DNA: TGCAGTGCTAGGGGGACAGGGGAGCGCTACACCTTC.

The genes are TRBV30 and TRBJ2-3, with 7 bases that match TRBD2. This CDR3 has 15 residues. Trimming at V came to 1 base and at J to 3 bases, leaving 7 bases not matched to a gene. The V gene's germline CDR1 is GTSNPN and CDR2 SVGIG (reference sequence). The CDR3 bases are TGTGCCTGGAGTGGAGCGGGCGGGAGTACAGATACGCAGTATTTT. Translated, it gives CAWSGAGGSTDTQYF.

About this clonotype: An end of the junction differs from the germline gene, which may be a read error. This chain links TRBV29-1 with TRBJ1-2; D is possibly TRBD1 (5 bases). The CDR3 has 11 residues. CDR1 is SQVTM, CDR2 ANQGSEA, per germline. DNA of the CDR3: TGCAGCGCTGAATCAGGGTATGGCTACACCTTC. Translated, it gives CSAESGYGYTF.

The chain recombines TRBV10-3 with TRBJ2-3, with 10 nucleotides matching TRBD2. The CDR3 is made up of 17 amino acids. Per the germline V gene, CDR1 is ENHRY and CDR2 is SYGVKD. V lost 0 bases and J lost 2; bases outside the gene matches: 5. The CDR3 spells CAISESMSGGATDTQYF. The DNA for the CDR3 is TGTGCCATCAGTGAGTCGATGAGCGGGGGGGCCACAGATACGCAGTATTTT.

V usage is TRBV5-1 and J usage is TRBJ2-1; D possibly corresponds to TRBD2 (6 bases). V was shortened by 1 base and J by 0 bases, with 11 bases between the two germline ends. CDR3 length: 16 amino acids. Germline CDR1 SGHRS, CDR2 YFSETQ. The CDR3 sequence is CASSLYGGGSYNEQFF. The CDR3 DNA sequence: TGCGCCAGCAGCTTGTACGGGGGAGGCTCCTACAATGAGCAGTTCTTC.

This clonotype was seen a single time. The chain has TRBV7-2 and TRBJ1-5; no firm D call. Trimming took off 4 bases at V and 0 bases at J, with 10 bases between the two ends. The CDR3 consists of 15 residues. CDR1 and CDR2 (germline): SGHTA, FQGNSA. CDR3 amino acids: CASSSLGDSNQPQHF. DNA of the CDR3: TGTGCCAGCAGCTCCCTCGGGGATAGCAATCAGCCCCAGCATTTT.

The chain uses TRBV20-1 and TRBJ1-2, with 8 bases lining up with TRBD1. Germline values: CDR1 DFQATT, CDR2 SNEGSKA (reference sequence). V dropped 3 bases and J dropped 4; count of bases not matched to a gene: 7. The CDR3 extends over 14 amino acids. Here the CDR3 reads CSARRDRQGYGYTF. The CDR3 DNA is TGCAGTGCTAGGCGGGACAGGCAAGGCTATGGCTACACCTTC.

The genes are TRBV5-4 and TRBJ2-4, with D perhaps matching TRBD1 (5 bases). Germline CDR1 reads SGHNT; CDR2 reads YYREEE (reference sequence). This CDR3 region has 15 residues. V was trimmed by 0 bases and J by 7 bases, leaving 14 bases between them. The CDR3 nucleotides are TGTGCCAGCAGCTTGGGGCAGGGTGAGGTGAACATTCAGTACTTC. It codes for CASSLGQGEVNIQYF.